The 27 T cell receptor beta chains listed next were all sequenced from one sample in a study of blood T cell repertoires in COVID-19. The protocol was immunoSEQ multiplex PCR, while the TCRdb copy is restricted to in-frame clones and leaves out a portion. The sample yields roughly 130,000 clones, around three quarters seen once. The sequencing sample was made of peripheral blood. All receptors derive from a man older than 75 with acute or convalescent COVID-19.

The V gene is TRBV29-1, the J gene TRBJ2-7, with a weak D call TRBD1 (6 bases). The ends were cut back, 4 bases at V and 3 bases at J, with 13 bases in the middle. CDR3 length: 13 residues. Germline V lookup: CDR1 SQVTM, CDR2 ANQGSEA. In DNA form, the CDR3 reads TGCAGCGTTGTACGGACAGTTAACTACGAGCAGTACTTC. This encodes CSVVRTVNYEQYF.

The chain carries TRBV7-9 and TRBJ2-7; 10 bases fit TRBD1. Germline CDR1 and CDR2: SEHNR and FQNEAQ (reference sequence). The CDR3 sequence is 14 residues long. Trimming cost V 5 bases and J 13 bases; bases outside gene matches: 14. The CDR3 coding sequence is TGTGCCAGCAGCCCCGGGACAGGGGCCGCGTTAGCCTACTTC. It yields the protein CASSPGTGAALAYF.

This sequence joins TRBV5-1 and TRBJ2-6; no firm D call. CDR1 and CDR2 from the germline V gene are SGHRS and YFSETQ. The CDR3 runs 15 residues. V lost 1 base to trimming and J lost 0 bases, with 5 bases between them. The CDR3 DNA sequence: TGCGCCAGCAGCTTGCCCAGCTCTGGGGCCAACGTCCTGACTTTC. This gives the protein CASSLPSSGANVLTF.

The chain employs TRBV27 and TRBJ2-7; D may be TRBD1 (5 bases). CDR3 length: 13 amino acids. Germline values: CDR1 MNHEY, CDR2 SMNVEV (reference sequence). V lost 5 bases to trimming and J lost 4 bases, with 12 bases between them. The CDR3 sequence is CASSPRTFYEQYF. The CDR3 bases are TGTGCCAGCAGTCCGCGGACATTTTACGAGCAGTACTTC.

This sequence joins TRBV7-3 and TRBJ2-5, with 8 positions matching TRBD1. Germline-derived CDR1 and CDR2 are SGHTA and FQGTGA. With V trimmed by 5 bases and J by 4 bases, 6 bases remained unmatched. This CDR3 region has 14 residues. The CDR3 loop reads CASSPQGQVETQYF. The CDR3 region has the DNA TGTGCCAGCAGCCCACAGGGACAGGTAGAGACCCAGTACTTC.

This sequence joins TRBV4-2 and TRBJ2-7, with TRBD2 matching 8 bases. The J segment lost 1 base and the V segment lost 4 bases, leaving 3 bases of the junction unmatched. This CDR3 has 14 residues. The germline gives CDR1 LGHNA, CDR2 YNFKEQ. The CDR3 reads CASSPVAGSYEQYF. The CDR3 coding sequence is TGTGCCAGCAGCCCCGTAGCGGGATCCTACGAGCAGTACTTC.

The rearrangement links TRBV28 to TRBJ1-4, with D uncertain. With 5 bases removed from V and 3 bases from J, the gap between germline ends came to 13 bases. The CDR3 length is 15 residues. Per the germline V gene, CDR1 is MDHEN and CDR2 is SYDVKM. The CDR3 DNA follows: TGTGCCAGCAGTGAGCGCGGGGTTTCTAATGAAAAACTGTTTTTT. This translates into CASSERGVSNEKLFF.

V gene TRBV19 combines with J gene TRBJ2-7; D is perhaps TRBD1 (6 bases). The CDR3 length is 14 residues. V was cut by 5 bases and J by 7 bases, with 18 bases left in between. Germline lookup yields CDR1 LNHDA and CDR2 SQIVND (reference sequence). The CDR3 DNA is TGTGCCAGTAGTTCTACAGGGAGACGGTGGGAGCAGTACTTC. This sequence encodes CASSSTGRRWEQYF.

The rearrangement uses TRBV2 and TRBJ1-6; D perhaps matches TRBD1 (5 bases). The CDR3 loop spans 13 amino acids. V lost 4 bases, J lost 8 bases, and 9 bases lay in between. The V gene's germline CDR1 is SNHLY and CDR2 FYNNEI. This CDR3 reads CASSGRGDSPLHF. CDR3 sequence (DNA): TGTGCCAGCAGTGGGAGGGGTGATTCACCCCTCCACTTT.

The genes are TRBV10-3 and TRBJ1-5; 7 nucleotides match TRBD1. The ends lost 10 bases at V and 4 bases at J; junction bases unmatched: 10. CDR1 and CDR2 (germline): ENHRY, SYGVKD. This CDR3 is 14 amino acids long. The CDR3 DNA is TGTGCCACCTGGGGAGACAGGGAAAATCAGCCCCAGCATTTT. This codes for CATWGDRENQPQHF.

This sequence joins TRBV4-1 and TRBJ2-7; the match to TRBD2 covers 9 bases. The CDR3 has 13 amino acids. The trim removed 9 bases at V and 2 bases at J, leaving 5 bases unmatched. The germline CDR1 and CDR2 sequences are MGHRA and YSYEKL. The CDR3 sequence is CARAIAGAYEQYF. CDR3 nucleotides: TGCGCCAGGGCGATAGCGGGGGCCTACGAGCAGTACTTC.

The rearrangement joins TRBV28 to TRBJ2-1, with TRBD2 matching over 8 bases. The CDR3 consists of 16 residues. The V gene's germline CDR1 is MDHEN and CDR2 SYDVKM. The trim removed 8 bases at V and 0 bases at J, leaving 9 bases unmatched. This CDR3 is CASVGGGTSSYNEQFF. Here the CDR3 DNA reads TGTGCCAGCGTAGGAGGCGGGACTAGCTCCTACAATGAGCAGTTCTTC.

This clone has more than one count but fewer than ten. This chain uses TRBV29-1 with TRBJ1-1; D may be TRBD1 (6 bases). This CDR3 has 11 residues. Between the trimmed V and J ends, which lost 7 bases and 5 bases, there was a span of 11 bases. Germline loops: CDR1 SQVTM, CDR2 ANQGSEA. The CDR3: CSGNQGTEAFF. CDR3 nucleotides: TGCAGCGGGAATCAGGGGACTGAAGCTTTCTTT.

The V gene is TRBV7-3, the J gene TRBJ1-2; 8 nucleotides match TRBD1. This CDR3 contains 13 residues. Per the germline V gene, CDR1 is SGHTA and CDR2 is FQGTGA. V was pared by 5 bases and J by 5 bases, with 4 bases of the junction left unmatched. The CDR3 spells CASSPDRGYGYTF. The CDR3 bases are TGTGCCAGCAGCCCCGACAGGGGTTATGGCTACACCTTC.

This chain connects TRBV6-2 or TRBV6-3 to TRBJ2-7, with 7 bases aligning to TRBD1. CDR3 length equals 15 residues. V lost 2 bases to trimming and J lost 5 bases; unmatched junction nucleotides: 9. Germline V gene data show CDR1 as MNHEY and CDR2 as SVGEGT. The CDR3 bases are TGTGCCAGCAGTTACAACCTGAGGGGGCCCCACGAGCAGTACTTC. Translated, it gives CASSYNLRGPHEQYF.

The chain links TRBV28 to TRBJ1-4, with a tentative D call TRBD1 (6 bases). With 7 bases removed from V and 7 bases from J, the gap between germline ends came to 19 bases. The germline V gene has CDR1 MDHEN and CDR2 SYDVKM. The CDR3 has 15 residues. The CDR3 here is CASTLRGSQGEKLFF. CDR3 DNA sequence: TGTGCCAGCACCCTGAGGGGGTCCCAGGGTGAAAAACTGTTTTTT.

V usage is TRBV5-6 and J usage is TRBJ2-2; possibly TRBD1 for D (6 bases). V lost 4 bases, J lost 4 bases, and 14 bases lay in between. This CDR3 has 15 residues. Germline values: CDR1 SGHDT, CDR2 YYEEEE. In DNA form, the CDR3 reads TGTGCCAGCAGCGTACAGGGTTGGAGCACCGGGGAGCTGTTTTTT. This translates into CASSVQGWSTGELFF. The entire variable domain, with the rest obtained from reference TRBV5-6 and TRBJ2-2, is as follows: DAGVTQSPTHLIKTRGQQVTLRCSPKSGHDTVSWYQQALGQGPQFIFQYYEEEERQRGNFPDRFSGHQFPNYSSELNVNALLLGDSALYLCASSVQGWSTGELFFGEGSRLTVL.

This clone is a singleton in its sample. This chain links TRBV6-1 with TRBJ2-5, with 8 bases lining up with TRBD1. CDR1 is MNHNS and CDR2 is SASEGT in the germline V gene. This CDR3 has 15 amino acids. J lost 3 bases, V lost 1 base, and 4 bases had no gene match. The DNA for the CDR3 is TGTGCCAGCAGTGAAGGGGGGACAGGTAAAGAGACCCAGTACTTC. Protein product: CASSEGGTGKETQYF.

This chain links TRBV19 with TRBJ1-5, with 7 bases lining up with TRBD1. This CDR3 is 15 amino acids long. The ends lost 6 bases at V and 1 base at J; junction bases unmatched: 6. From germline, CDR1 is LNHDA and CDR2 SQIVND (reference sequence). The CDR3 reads CASRPDRASNQPQHF. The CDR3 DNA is TGTGCCAGTAGGCCCGACAGGGCGAGCAATCAGCCCCAGCATTTT. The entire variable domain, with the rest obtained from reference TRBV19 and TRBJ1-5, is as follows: DGGITQSPKYLFRKEGQNVTLSCEQNLNHDAMYWYRQDPGQGLRLIYYSQIVNDFQKGDIAEGYSVSREKKESFPLTVTSAQKNPTAFYLCASRPDRASNQPQHFGDGTRLSIL.

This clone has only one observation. The CDR3 here is CASKRQGATGANVLTF. CDR3 sequence (DNA): TGTGCCAGCAAAAGACAGGGGGCAACTGGGGCCAACGTCCTGACTTTC. The chain recombines TRBV2 with TRBJ2-6, with 10 nucleotides matching TRBD1. V lost 7 bases to trimming and J lost 2 bases; unmatched junction nucleotides: 5. Per germline, CDR1 SNHLY and CDR2 FYNNEI. The CDR3 length is 16 residues.

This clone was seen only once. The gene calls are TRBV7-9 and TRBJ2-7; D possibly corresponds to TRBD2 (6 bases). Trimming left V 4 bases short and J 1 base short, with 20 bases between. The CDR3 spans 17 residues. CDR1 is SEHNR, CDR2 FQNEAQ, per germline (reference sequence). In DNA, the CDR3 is TGTGCCAGCAGCTCCTGGGGACTCCCCACAGAATCCTACGAGCAGTACTTC. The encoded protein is CASSSWGLPTESYEQYF.

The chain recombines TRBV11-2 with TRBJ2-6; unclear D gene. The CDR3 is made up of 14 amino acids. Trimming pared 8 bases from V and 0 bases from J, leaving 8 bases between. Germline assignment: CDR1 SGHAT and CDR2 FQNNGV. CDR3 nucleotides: TGTGCCAGCCTTCGCGCCTCTGGGGCCAACGTCCTGACTTTC. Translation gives CASLRASGANVLTF.

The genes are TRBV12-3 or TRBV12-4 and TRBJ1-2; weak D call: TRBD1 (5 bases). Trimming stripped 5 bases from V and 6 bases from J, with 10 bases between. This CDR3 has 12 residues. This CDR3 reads CASSVSGDGYTF. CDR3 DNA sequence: TGTGCCAGCAGTGTTTCGGGGGATGGCTACACCTTC.

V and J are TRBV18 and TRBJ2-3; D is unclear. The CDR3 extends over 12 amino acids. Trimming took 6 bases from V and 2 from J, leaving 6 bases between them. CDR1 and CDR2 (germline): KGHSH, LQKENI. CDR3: CASSYNTDTQYF. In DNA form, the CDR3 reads TGTGCCAGCTCGTATAACACAGATACGCAGTATTTT.

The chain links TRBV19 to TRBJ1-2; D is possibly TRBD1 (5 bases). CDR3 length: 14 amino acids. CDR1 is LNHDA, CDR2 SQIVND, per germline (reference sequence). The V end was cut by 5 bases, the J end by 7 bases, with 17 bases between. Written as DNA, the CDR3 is TGTGCCAGTAGTCAAAAGGGGCGAGTGGGTGGCTACACCTTC. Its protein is CASSQKGRVGGYTF.

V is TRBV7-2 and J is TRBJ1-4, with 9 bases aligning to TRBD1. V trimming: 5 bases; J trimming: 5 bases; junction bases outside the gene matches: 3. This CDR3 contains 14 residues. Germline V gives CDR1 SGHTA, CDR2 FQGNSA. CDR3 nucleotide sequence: TGTGCCAGCAGCCGGGGACAGGGCAATGAAAAACTGTTTTTT. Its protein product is CASSRGQGNEKLFF.

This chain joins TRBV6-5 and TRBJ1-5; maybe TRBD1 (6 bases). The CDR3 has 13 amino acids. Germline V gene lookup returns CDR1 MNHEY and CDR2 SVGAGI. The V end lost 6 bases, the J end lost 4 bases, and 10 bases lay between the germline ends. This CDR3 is CASSLDRNQPQHF. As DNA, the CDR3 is TGTGCCAGCAGCCTGGACAGAAATCAGCCCCAGCATTTT.